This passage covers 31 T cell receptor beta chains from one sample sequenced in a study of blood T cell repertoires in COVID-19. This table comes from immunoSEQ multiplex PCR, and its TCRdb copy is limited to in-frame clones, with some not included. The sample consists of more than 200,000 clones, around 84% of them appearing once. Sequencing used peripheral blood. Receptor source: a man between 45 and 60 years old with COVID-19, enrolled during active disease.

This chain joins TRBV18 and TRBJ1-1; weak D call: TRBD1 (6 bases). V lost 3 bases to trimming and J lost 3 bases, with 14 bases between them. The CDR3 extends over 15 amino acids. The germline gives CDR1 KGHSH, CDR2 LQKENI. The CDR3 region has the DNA TGTGCCAGCTCACCTCAACAGGGAACCGACACTGAAGCTTTCTTT. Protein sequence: CASSPQQGTDTEAFF.

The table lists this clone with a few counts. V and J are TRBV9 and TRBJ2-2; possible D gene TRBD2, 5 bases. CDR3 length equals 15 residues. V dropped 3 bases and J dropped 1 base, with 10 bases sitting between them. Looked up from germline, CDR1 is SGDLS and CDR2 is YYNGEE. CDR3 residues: CASSGPDLNTGELFF. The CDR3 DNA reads TGTGCCAGCAGCGGGCCGGACTTGAACACCGGGGAGCTGTTTTTT.

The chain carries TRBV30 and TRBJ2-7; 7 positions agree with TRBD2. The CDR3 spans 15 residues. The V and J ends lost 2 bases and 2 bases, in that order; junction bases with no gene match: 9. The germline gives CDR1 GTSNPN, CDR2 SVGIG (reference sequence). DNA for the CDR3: TGTGCCTGGAGTCCCAGGGCTAGCGGAACCTACGAGCAGTACTTC. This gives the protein CAWSPRASGTYEQYF.

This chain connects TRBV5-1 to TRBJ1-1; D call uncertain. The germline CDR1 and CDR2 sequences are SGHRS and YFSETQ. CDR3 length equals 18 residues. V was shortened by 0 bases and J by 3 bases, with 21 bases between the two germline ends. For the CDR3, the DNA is TGCGCCAGCAGCTTGGGACTCTCTACCCGAGCCAGATACACTGAAGCTTTCTTT. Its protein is CASSLGLSTRARYTEAFF.

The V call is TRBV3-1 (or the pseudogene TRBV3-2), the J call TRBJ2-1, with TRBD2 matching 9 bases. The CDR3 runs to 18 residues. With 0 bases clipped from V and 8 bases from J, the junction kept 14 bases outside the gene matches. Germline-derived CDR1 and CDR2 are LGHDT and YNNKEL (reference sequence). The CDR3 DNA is TGTGCCAGCAGCCAAGAGAGCGCCCTGGCGGGAGGGCCCCATGAGCAGTTCTTC. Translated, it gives CASSQESALAGGPHEQFF.

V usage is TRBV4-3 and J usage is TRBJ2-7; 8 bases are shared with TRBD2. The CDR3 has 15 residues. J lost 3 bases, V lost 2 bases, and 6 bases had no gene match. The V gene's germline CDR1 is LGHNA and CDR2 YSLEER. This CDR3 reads CASSQWGSGDYEQYF. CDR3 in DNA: TGCGCCAGCAGCCAATGGGGTAGCGGGGACTACGAGCAGTACTTC.

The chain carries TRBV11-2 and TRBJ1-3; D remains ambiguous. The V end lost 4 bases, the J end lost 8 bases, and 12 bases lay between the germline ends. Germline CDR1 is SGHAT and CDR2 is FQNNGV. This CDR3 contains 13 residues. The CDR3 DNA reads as TGTGCCAGCAGCTCCCCCCCGGTTGACACCATATATTTT. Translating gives CASSSPPVDTIYF.

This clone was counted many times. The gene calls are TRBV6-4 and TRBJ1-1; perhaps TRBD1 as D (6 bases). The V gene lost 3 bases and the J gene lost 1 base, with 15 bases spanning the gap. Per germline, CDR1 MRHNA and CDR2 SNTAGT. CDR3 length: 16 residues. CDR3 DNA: TGTGCCAGCAGTGAAAGGTCAGGGGCTGGGAACACTGAAGCTTTCTTT. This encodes CASSERSGAGNTEAFF.

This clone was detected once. Here the CDR3 DNA reads TGTGCCAGCAGCTTAGATCGGGCAGGGGGCAGAGTCTACAATGAGCAGTTCTTC. Protein: CASSLDRAGGRVYNEQFF. The chain uses TRBV11-2 and TRBJ2-1; the match to TRBD1 covers 8 bases. Trimming took 0 bases from V and 3 from J; bases not matched to a gene: 10. Germline lookup yields CDR1 SGHAT and CDR2 FQNNGV. The CDR3 totals 18 residues. Full variable domain (outside the CDR3, taken from reference TRBV11-2 and TRBJ2-1): EAGVAQSPRYKIIEKRQSVAFWCNPISGHATLYWYQQILGQGPKLLIQFQNNGVVDDSQLPKDRFSAERLKGVDSTLKIQPAKLEDSAVYLCASSLDRAGGRVYNEQFFGPGTRLTVL.

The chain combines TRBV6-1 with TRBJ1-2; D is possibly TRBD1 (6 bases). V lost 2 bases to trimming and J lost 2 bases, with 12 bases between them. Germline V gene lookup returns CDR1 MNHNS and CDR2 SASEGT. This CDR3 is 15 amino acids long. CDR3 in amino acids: CASSENAGANYGYTF. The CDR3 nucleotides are TGTGCCAGCAGTGAAAATGCAGGGGCGAACTATGGCTACACCTTC.

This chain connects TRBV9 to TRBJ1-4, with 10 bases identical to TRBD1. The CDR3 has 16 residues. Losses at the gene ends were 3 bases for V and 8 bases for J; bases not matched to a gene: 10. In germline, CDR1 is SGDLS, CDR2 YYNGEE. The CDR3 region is CASSAEPGTGDEKLFF. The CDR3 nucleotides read TGTGCCAGCAGCGCAGAACCCGGGACAGGGGACGAAAAACTGTTTTTT.

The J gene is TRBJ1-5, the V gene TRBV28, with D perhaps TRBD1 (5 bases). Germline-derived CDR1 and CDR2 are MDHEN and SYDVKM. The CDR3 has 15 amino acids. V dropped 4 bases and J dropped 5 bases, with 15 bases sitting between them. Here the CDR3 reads CASSSPTRGYQPQHF. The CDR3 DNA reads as TGTGCCAGCAGTTCCCCCACGCGGGGGTATCAGCCCCAGCATTTT.

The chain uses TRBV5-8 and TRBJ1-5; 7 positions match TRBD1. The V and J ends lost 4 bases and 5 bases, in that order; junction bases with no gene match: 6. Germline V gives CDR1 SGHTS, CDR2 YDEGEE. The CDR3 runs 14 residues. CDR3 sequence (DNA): TGTGCCAGCAGCCGCCGACAGGGCGATCAGCCCCAGCATTTT. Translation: CASSRRQGDQPQHF.

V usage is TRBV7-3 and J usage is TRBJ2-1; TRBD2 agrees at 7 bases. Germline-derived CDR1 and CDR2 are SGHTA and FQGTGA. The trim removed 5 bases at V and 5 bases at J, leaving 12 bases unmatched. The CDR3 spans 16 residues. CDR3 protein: CASSPLSGLPNNEQFF. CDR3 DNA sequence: TGTGCCAGCAGCCCCCTTAGCGGGCTCCCCAACAATGAGCAGTTCTTC.

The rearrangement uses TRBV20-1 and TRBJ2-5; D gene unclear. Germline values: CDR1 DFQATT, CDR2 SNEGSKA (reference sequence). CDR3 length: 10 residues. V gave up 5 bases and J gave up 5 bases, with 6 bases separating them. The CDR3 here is CSALFETQYF. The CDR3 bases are TGCAGTGCTCTTTTCGAGACCCAGTACTTC.

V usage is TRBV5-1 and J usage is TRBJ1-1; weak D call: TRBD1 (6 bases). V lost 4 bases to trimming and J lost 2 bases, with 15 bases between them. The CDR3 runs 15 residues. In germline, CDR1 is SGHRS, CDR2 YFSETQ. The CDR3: CASSRETGINTEAFF. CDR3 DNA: TGCGCCAGCAGCCGAGAAACAGGGATAAACACTGAAGCTTTCTTT.

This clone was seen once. In nucleotides, the CDR3 is TGTGCCAGTAGTATTACACAGATCAATCAGCCCCAGCATTTT. This translates into CASSITQINQPQHF. This chain joins TRBV19 and TRBJ1-5, with D unclear. This CDR3 spans 14 amino acids. The V gene lost 3 bases and the J gene lost 3 bases, with 9 bases spanning the gap. Per germline, CDR1 LNHDA and CDR2 SQIVND (reference sequence).

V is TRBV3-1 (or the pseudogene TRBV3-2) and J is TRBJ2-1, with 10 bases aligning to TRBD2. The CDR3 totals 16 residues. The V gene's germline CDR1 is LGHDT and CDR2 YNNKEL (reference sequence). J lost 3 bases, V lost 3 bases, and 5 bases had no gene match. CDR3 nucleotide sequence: TGTGCCAGCAGCCATCCGCGGACTAGCGGCTACAATGAGCAGTTCTTC. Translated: CASSHPRTSGYNEQFF.

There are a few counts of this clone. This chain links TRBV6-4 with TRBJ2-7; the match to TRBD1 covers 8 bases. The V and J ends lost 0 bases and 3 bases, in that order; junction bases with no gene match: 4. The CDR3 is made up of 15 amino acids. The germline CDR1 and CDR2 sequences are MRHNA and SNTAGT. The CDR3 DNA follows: TGTGCCAGCAGTGACTCCGGGACAGGAATCTACGAGCAGTACTTC. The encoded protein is CASSDSGTGIYEQYF.

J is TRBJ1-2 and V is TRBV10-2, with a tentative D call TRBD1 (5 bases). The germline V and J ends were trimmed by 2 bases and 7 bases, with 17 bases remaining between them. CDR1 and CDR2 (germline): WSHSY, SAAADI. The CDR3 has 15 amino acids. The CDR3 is CASSESAAGWRGYTF. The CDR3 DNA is TGCGCCAGCAGTGAGAGTGCAGCAGGGTGGCGTGGCTACACCTTC.

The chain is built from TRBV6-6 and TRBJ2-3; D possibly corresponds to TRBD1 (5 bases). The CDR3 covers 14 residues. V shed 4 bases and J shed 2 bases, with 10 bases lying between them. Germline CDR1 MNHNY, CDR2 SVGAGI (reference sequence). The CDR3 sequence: CASSSNRPTDTQYF. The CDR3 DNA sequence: TGTGCCAGCAGTTCAAACAGGCCCACAGATACGCAGTATTTT.

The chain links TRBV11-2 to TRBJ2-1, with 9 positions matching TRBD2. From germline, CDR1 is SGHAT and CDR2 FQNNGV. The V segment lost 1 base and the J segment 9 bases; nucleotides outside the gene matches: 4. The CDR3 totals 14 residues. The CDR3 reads CASSLGGTSSEQFF. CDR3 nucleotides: TGTGCCAGCAGCTTAGGGGGGACTAGCAGTGAGCAGTTCTTC.

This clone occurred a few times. The DNA of the CDR3 is TGTGCCATCAGCCTAGTAGACAGTGATAGCTACGAGCAGTACTTC. Its protein is CAISLVDSDSYEQYF. The chain couples TRBV10-3 to TRBJ2-7, with a possible D match to TRBD1 (5 bases). Germline V CDR1 and CDR2: ENHRY, SYGVKD. Trimming stripped 6 bases from V and 3 bases from J, with 18 bases between. The CDR3 has 15 amino acids.

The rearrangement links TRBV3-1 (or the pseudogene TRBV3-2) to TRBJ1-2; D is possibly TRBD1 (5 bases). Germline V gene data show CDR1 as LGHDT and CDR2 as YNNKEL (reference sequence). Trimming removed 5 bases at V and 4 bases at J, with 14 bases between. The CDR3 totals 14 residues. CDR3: CASSSGWHSYGYTF. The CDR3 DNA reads TGTGCCAGCAGCTCAGGGTGGCACTCCTATGGCTACACCTTC.

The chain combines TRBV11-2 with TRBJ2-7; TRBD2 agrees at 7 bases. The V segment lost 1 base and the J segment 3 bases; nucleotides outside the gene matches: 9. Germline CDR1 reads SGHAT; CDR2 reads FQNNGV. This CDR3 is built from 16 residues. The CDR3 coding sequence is TGTGCCAGCAGCTTAGCGGCTCTAGCGGAGCGCTACGAGCAGTACTTC. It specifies CASSLAALAERYEQYF.

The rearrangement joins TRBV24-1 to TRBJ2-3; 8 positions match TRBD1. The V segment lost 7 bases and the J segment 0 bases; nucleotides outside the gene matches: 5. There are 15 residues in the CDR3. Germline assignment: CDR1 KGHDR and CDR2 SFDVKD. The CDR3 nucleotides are TGTGCCACCAGGCCCGGGACAGGCAGCACAGATACGCAGTATTTT. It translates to CATRPGTGSTDTQYF.

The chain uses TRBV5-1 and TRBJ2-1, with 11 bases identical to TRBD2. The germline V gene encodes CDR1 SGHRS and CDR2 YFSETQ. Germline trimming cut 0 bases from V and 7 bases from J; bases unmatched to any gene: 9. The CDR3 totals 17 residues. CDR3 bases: TGCGCCAGCAGCTTGGTTTTAGCGGGAGGGCTTTTAAATGAGCAGTTCTTC. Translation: CASSLVLAGGLLNEQFF.

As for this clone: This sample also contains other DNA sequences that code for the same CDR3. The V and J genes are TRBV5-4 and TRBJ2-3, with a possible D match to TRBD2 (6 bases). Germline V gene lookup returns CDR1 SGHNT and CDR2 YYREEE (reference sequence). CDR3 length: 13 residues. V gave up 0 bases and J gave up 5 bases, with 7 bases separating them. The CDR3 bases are TGTGCCAGCAGCTTGGCCGGGGGAGATACGCAGTATTTT. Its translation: CASSLAGGDTQYF.

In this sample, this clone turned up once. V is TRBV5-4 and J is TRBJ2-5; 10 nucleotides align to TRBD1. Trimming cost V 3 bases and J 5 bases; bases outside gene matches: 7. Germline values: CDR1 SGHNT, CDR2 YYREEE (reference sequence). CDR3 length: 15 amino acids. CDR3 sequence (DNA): TGTGCCAGCAGCTCCAGACAGGGGGCTTTGGAGACCCAGTACTTC. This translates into CASSSRQGALETQYF.

The CDR3 DNA sequence: TGTGCCACCAGTCGAGCGGGAGACCCCACGCAGTATTTT. Translated, it gives CATSRAGDPTQYF. The chain carries TRBV24-1 and TRBJ2-3; 8 nucleotides agree with TRBD2. CDR3 length: 13 amino acids. In germline, CDR1 is KGHDR, CDR2 SFDVKD. V lost 6 bases and J lost 9; bases outside the gene matches: 7.

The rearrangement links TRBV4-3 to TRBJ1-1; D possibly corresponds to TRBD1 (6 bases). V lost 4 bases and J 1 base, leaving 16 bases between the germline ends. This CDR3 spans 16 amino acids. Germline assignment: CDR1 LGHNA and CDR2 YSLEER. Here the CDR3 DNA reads TGCGCCAGCAGCCCGAACAGGGTAAGGGAGAACACTGAAGCTTTCTTT. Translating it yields CASSPNRVRENTEAFF.